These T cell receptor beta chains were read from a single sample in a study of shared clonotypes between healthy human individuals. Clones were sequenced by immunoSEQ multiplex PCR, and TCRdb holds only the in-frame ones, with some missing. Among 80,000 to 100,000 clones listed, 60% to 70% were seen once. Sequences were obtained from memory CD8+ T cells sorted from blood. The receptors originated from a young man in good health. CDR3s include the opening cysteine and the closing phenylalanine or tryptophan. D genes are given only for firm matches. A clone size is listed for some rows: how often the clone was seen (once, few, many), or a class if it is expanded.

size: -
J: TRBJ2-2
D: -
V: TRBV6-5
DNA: TGTGCCAGCAGCCGACACACCGGGGAGCTGTTTTTT
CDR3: CASSRHTGELFF

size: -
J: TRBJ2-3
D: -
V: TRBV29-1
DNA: TGCAGCGTTGTAGGGGGACCAGATACGCAGTATTTT
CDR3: CSVVGGPDTQYF

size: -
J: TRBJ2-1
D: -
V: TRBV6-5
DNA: TGTGCCAGCAGACTGGGACTCCTCTACAATGAGCAGTTCTTC
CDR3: CASRLGLLYNEQFF

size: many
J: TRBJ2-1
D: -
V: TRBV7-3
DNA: TGTGCCAGCAGCTCCTATACTCGCCCCCATGAGCAGTTCTTC
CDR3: CASSSYTRPHEQFF

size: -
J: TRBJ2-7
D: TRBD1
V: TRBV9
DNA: TGTGCCAGCAGCCCCGGGTTCGGACAGGGGGCTTTCCACGAGCAGTACTTC
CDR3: CASSPGFGQGAFHEQYF

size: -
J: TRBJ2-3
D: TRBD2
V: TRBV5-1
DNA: TGCGCCAGCAGCCTTAAGACTAGCGGGAGCGCAGATACGCAGTATTTT
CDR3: CASSLKTSGSADTQYF

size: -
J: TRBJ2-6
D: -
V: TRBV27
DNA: TGTGCCAGCAGAGGGGGCTCTGGGGCCAACGTCCTGACTTTC
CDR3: CASRGGSGANVLTF

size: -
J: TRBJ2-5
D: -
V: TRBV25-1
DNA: TGTGCCAGCAGTGAGACGGGGTCCGGAGAGACCCAGTACTTC
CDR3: CASSETGSGETQYF

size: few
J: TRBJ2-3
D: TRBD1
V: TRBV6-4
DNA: TGTGCCAGCAGTAAAACAGGGGGCGGTGGCACAGATACGCAGTATTTT
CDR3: CASSKTGGGGTDTQYF

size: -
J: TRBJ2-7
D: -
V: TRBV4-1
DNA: TGCGCCAGCAGATTCCGGGACTCCGACTACGAGCAGTACTTC
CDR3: CASRFRDSDYEQYF

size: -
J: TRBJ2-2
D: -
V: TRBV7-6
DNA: TGTGCCAGCACCCAGGAAGGCGCCGGGGAGCTGTTTTTT
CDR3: CASTQEGAGELFF

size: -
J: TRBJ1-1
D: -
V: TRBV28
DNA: TGTGCCAGCAGTCGGACCTTTAGGGCTTTCTTT
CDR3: CASSRTFRAFF

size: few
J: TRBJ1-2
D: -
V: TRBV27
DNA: TGTGCCAGTGGGGCGTCTACAATCCGGGACTATGGCTACACCTTC
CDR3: CASGASTIRDYGYTF

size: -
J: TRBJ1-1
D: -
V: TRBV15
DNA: TGTGCCACCAGCGCAGCAGAGACGAACACTGAAGCTTTCTTT
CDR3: CATSAAETNTEAFF

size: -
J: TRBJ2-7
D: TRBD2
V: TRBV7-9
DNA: TGTGCCAGCAGCCCCTCCGGGACTAGCGGGAGAGCTGAGGGCTACGAGCAGTACTTC
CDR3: CASSPSGTSGRAEGYEQYF

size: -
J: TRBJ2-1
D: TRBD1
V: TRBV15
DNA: TGTGCCACCAGCAGGGGAAAGGGGGCTAATGAGCAGTTCTTC
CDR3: CATSRGKGANEQFF

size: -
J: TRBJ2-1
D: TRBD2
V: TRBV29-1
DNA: TGCAGCGTTAGAGCGGGAGCGCGCAATGAGCAGTTCTTC
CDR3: CSVRAGARNEQFF

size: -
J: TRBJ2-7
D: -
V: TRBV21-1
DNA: TGTGCCAGCAGCAAATTCGGGACTCCCCGGGAGCAGTACTTC
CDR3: CASSKFGTPREQYF

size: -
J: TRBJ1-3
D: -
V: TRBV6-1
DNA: TGTGCCAGCAGTGAACTTTTCACCATATATTTT
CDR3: CASSELFTIYF

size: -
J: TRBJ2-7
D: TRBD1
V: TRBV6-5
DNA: TGTGCCAGCAGCCCGACAGGGAGCCCCTACGAGCAGTACTTC
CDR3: CASSPTGSPYEQYF

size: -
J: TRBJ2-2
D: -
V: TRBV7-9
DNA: TGTGCCAGCAGCCCTTTATCGGGGGAGCTGTTTTTT
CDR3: CASSPLSGELFF

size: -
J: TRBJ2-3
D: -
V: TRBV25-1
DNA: TGTGCCAGCAGTGACGAAAGCTATAGCACAGATACGCAGTATTTT
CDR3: CASSDESYSTDTQYF

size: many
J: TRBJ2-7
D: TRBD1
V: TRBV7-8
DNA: TGTGCCAGCAGCTTAGTCCCAGGGGGCTACGAGCAGTACTTC
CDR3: CASSLVPGGYEQYF

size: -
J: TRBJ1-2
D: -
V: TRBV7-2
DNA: TGTGCCAGCAGCTTATCCGGGGGAGGGAGGTATAGCTACACCTTC
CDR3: CASSLSGGGRYSYTF

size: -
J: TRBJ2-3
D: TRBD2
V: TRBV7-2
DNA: TGTGCCAGCAGCTTAGAGGGACTAAGCACAGATACGCAGTATTTT
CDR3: CASSLEGLSTDTQYF

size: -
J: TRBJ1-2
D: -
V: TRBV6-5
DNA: TGTGCCAGCAGGTCGGTTGGCTATGGCTACACCTTC
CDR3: CASRSVGYGYTF

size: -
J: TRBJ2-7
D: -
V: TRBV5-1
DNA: TGCGCCAGCAGCATTAATATCGGGTCCCACGAGCAGTACTTC
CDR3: CASSINIGSHEQYF

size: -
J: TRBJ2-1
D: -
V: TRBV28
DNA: TGTGCCAGCGGGAGGACCAATTCCTACAATGAGCAGTTCTTC
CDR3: CASGRTNSYNEQFF

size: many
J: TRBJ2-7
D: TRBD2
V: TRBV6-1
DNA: TGTGCCAGCAGTGAAGCCGAGCGGGAGTATTCGGAGCAGTACTTC
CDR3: CASSEAEREYSEQYF

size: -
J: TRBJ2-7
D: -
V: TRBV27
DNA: TGTGCCAGCAGTTGGGTGAGCTCCTACGAGCAGTACTTC
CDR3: CASSWVSSYEQYF